The next 6 T cell receptor beta chains were all read from a single sample in a study of blood T cell repertoires in COVID-19. Profiling relied on immunoSEQ multiplex PCR, and the TCRdb table lists in-frame clones only, not all of them. The data show some 150,000 clones, about four fifths seen once. Sequenced sample: peripheral blood. These receptors were collected from a woman in her 70s with acute or convalescent COVID-19.

The chain uses TRBV7-9 and TRBJ2-7; D uncertain. The CDR3 loop spans 12 amino acids. Germline CDR1 is SEHNR and CDR2 is FQNEAQ (reference sequence). Trimming took 7 bases from V and 0 from J, leaving 7 bases between them. This CDR3 is CASNDNSYEQYF. The CDR3 nucleotides read TGTGCCAGCAACGACAACTCCTACGAGCAGTACTTC.

The chain couples TRBV30 to TRBJ1-6; D is perhaps TRBD1 (6 bases). This CDR3 contains 13 residues. V lost 4 bases and J 10 bases, leaving 14 bases between the germline ends. CDR1 GTSNPN and CDR2 SVGIG come from the germline V gene (reference sequence). In DNA, the CDR3 is TGTGCCTGGAACCCAGGGGTGGAATCACCCCTCCACTTT. This gives the protein CAWNPGVESPLHF. Variable domain in full (rest from reference TRBV30 and TRBJ1-6): SQTIHQWPATLVQPVGSPLSLECTVEGTSNPNLYWYRQAAGRGLQLLFYSVGIGQISSEVPQNLSASRPQDRQFILSSKKLLLSDSGFYLCAWNPGVESPLHFGNGTRLTVT.

The V gene is TRBV5-1, the J gene TRBJ1-5, with D perhaps matching TRBD1 (5 bases). The CDR3 totals 15 residues. CDR1 is SGHRS, CDR2 YFSETQ, per germline. Trimming left V 3 bases short and J 1 base short, with 11 bases between. The CDR3 nucleotides read TGCGCCAGCAGCTGGACAAGCGGGAGCAATCAGCCCCAGCATTTT. Amino acid sequence: CASSWTSGSNQPQHF.

The chain combines TRBV28 with TRBJ1-1; a weak D match, TRBD1 (6 bases). The CDR3 consists of 13 residues. Trimming stripped 6 bases from V and 5 bases from J, with 13 bases between. The germline gives CDR1 MDHEN, CDR2 SYDVKM. CDR3 nucleotides: TGTGCCAGCAGGACAGGACCCCATACTGAAGCTTTCTTT. The encoded protein is CASRTGPHTEAFF.

V gene TRBV19 combines with J gene TRBJ2-2, with 12 bases fitting TRBD2. Losses at the gene ends were 7 bases for V and 6 bases for J; bases not matched to a gene: 6. Germline V gene lookup returns CDR1 LNHDA and CDR2 SQIVND (reference sequence). This CDR3 contains 15 residues. CDR3 sequence: CASKPSGRAPGELFF. CDR3 bases: TGTGCCAGTAAGCCTAGCGGGAGGGCCCCCGGGGAGCTGTTTTTT.

This clone was observed a handful of times. V and J are TRBV6-4 and TRBJ1-5; perhaps TRBD1 as D (6 bases). V was clipped by 6 bases and J by 3 bases, with 12 bases between them. This CDR3 spans 14 amino acids. Germline loops: CDR1 MRHNA, CDR2 SNTAGT. The chain's CDR3 is CASRFGQLNQPQHF. CDR3 DNA sequence: TGTGCCAGCAGATTTGGACAGCTCAATCAGCCCCAGCATTTT.